The source of this TCR beta chain is a study of blood T cell repertoires in COVID-19. As for the study in general: The study drew acute and convalescent COVID-19 samples from the United States, Italy and Spain. PBMCs, B-cell-depleted T cells, or T cells were the source of the cDNA or gDNA that made up the material.

There are 19 residues in the CDR3. V dropped 4 bases and J dropped 0; count of bases not matched to a gene: 12. The germline gives CDR1 SGHTA, CDR2 FQGNSA. Profiled with immunoSEQ multiplex PCR; TCRdb holds only in-frame clones, not every one. The sample holds about 160,000 clones, about 74% seen once. The V and J genes are TRBV7-2 and TRBJ2-1; 10 bases match TRBD2. Sequenced: peripheral blood. The sequence was obtained from a man between 60 and 75 years old with acute or convalescent COVID-19. CDR3: CASSSHLAGALSSYNEQFF. The CDR3 DNA sequence: TGTGCCAGCAGCTCGCATCTAGCGGGGGCGCTAAGCTCCTACAATGAGCAGTTCTTC.